What follows are 25 T cell receptor beta chains derived from one specimen sequenced in a study of blood T cell repertoires in COVID-19 (dated by TCRdb to about 2020). Receptor libraries were prepared by the immunoSEQ multiplex PCR assay. In its TCRdb copy, this immuneACCESS table keeps in-frame sequences only and misses some clones. Where compared with another copy, unresolved V genes explain less than half of these, and the others have no known cause. This sample comprises roughly 100,000 clones, roughly four fifths of them detected only once. The ten largest make up around 4.8% of the sample. The material sequenced was peripheral blood. Source of these receptors: a man aged 55 to 70 with acute or convalescent COVID-19.

Turning to this clone: A read error may account for a junction end that differs from germline. This chain connects TRBV7-7 to TRBJ1-3; D is perhaps TRBD1 (5 bases). This CDR3 is 18 amino acids long. Per the germline V gene, CDR1 is SSHAT and CDR2 is FNYEAQ (reference sequence). The CDR3 loop reads CASSPGAGITNSGNTIYF. The CDR3 coding sequence is TGTGCTAGCAGCCCAGGAGCAGGGATAACAAACTCTGGAAACACCATATATTTT.

The chain has TRBV27 and TRBJ1-1; perhaps TRBD1 as D (5 bases). Germline CDR1 and CDR2: MNHEY and SMNVEV (reference sequence). The CDR3 is 14 residues long. The V and J ends lost 5 bases and 7 bases respectively, with 17 bases between them. DNA for the CDR3: TGTGCCAGCAGTCCCCAGGGCGGCAGGTTTGAAGCTTTCTTT. As protein: CASSPQGGRFEAFF.

The chain carries TRBV11-2 and TRBJ2-1; tentatively, D is TRBD2 (5 bases). V lost 5 bases and J 15 bases, leaving 20 bases between the germline ends. Germline V gene data show CDR1 as SGHAT and CDR2 as FQNNGV. The CDR3 length is 13 residues. The CDR3 here is CASSPGGSEGRFF. The CDR3 DNA follows: TGTGCCAGCAGCCCCGGTGGGTCAGAGGGTCGGTTCTTC.

The chain links TRBV18 to TRBJ2-7, with D possibly being TRBD2 (5 bases). Germline values: CDR1 KGHSH, CDR2 LQKENI. The CDR3 has 14 amino acids. Trimming took 3 bases from V and 4 from J, leaving 13 bases between them. This CDR3 is CASSPGISGYEQYF. The CDR3 DNA reads as TGTGCCAGCTCACCCGGGATTTCCGGTTACGAGCAGTACTTC.

This clone was detected only a few times. V is TRBV7-9 and J is TRBJ1-2; a weak D match, TRBD1 (6 bases). V was shortened by 1 base and J by 13 bases, with 13 bases between the two germline ends. Germline CDR1 is SEHNR and CDR2 is FQNEAQ (reference sequence). This CDR3 is built from 12 residues. The CDR3 DNA is TGTGCCAGCAGCTTAGACACAGGGCTTGCCACCTTC. Its translation is CASSLDTGLATF.

This clone has more than one count but fewer than ten. This sequence joins TRBV19 and TRBJ1-5; 7 positions agree with TRBD1. Germline CDR1 reads LNHDA; CDR2 reads SQIVND (reference sequence). The CDR3 runs to 17 residues. The junction had 13 bases not matched to a gene; V was cut back by 4 bases and J by 4 bases. The CDR3 region has the DNA TGTGCCAGTAGTAAAAAACTGACAGGGAGGAGGAATCAGCCCCAGCATTTT. Translation gives CASSKKLTGRRNQPQHF.

The rearrangement links TRBV20-1 to TRBJ2-7, with 7 positions matching TRBD2. The CDR3 length is 15 residues. The V and J ends lost 3 bases and 2 bases, in that order; junction bases with no gene match: 10. Germline V gene sequence: CDR1 DFQATT, CDR2 SNEGSKA (reference sequence). CDR3 nucleotide sequence: TGCAGTGCTAGTAGGTTGAGCCGGGAGGCCTACGAGCAGTACTTC. This gives the protein CSASRLSREAYEQYF.

This clone was observed a few times. The V gene is TRBV4-3, the J gene TRBJ2-1; 13 bases are shared with TRBD2. In germline, CDR1 is LGHNA, CDR2 YSLEER. The CDR3 extends over 17 amino acids. Trimming removed 3 bases from V and 8 bases from J; junction bases left unmatched: 10. This chain's CDR3 is CASSQVLAGGPGDEQFF. The CDR3 DNA is TGCGCCAGCAGCCAGGTACTAGCGGGAGGGCCCGGTGATGAGCAGTTCTTC.

The V call is TRBV6-2 or TRBV6-3, the J call TRBJ2-7; 8 bases agree with TRBD1. V was pared by 6 bases and J by 4 bases, with 5 bases of the junction left unmatched. CDR1 MNHEY and CDR2 SVGEGT come from the germline V gene. The CDR3 has 13 amino acids. The CDR3 DNA reads TGTGCCAGCAGCCGTTGGACAGGGTACGAGCAGTACTTC. It encodes CASSRWTGYEQYF.

This clone has only a few counts. The J gene is TRBJ2-1, the V gene TRBV4-1, with 7 bases lining up with TRBD1. This CDR3 is 16 amino acids long. V shed 4 bases and J 8 bases; nucleotides not matched to a gene: 14. Germline V gene lookup returns CDR1 MGHRA and CDR2 YSYEKL. CDR3 in DNA: TGCGCCAGCAGCCCCTTATTACAGGGGACGCGCGATGAGCAGTTCTTC. This translates into CASSPLLQGTRDEQFF.

As DNA, the CDR3 is TGTGCCAGCAGTTGGGGACAGGGGGCCTACGAGCAGTACTTC. It specifies CASSWGQGAYEQYF. V usage is TRBV6-5 and J usage is TRBJ2-7, with TRBD1 matching 11 bases. Germline V lookup: CDR1 MNHEY, CDR2 SVGAGI. The CDR3 is made up of 14 amino acids. J gave up 2 bases and V 4 bases, and 1 base lay outside the gene matches.

J is TRBJ1-1 and V is TRBV19; D is unresolved. The CDR3 runs to 12 residues. V was trimmed by 7 bases and J by 2 bases, leaving 8 bases between them. Germline V gene data show CDR1 as LNHDA and CDR2 as SQIVND (reference sequence). The CDR3 DNA follows: TGTGCCAGTAAGGAGGGAAACACTGAAGCTTTCTTT. Translated: CASKEGNTEAFF.

J is TRBJ1-1 and V is TRBV4-1; D perhaps matches TRBD1 (6 bases). V lost 4 bases to trimming and J lost 6 bases, with 12 bases between them. Germline assignment: CDR1 MGHRA and CDR2 YSYEKL. CDR3 size: 13 residues. The CDR3 loop reads CASSPSGQPEAFF. CDR3 DNA sequence: TGCGCCAGCAGCCCTTCCGGACAGCCTGAAGCTTTCTTT.

This chain uses TRBV28 with TRBJ1-5; 8 bases map to TRBD1. This CDR3 contains 16 residues. Losses at the gene ends were 7 bases for V and 3 bases for J; bases not matched to a gene: 11. The V gene's germline CDR1 is MDHEN and CDR2 SYDVKM. The CDR3 DNA reads as TGTGCCAGCACCTCCCAGGGGGCTATATTCAATCAGCCCCAGCATTTT. Translated: CASTSQGAIFNQPQHF.

The table lists this clone with a count of one. The chain combines TRBV30 with TRBJ2-7, with a weak D call TRBD2 (5 bases). Germline V gene sequence: CDR1 GTSNPN, CDR2 SVGIG (reference sequence). Trimming took 2 bases from V and 3 from J, leaving 8 bases between them. This CDR3 region has 12 residues. CDR3 bases: TGTGCCTGGAGTCGGACTGGCTACGAGCAGTACTTC. Translation: CAWSRTGYEQYF.

This clone was seen only a few times. The V and J genes are TRBV6-2 or TRBV6-3 and TRBJ1-5; D is possibly TRBD1 (5 bases). The germline V gene has CDR1 MNHEY and CDR2 SVGEGT. Trimming stripped 2 bases from V and 3 bases from J, with 14 bases between. CDR3 length equals 16 residues. The CDR3 region is CASSYGYQGANQPQHF. The DNA for the CDR3 is TGTGCCAGCAGTTACGGGTACCAGGGTGCCAATCAGCCCCAGCATTTT.

This clone was seen a few times. The V and J genes are TRBV1 and TRBJ1-1. TRBV1 is reported as a pseudogene. The CDR3 is 15 residues long. This chain's CDR3 is CTSSQRGSMNTEAFF. The CDR3 bases are TGCACCAGCAGCCAACGGGGATCCATGAACACTGAAGCTTTCTTT.

The CDR3, as DNA: TGTGCCAGCAGCACGGGAAGAACAGATACGCAGTATTTT. It translates to CASSTGRTDTQYF. The chain combines TRBV6-4 with TRBJ2-3; tentative D call: TRBD2 (5 bases). This CDR3 is 13 amino acids long. Trimming cost V 6 bases and J 3 bases, with 10 bases left between them. Germline CDR1 MRHNA, CDR2 SNTAGT.

The chain links TRBV5-4 to TRBJ2-7; possibly TRBD1 for D (5 bases). CDR1 SGHNT and CDR2 YYREEE come from the germline V gene (reference sequence). Trimming shortened V by 0 bases and J by 0 bases, and 10 bases separated the two germline ends. This CDR3 is built from 15 residues. In DNA, the CDR3 is TGTGCCAGCAGCTTGGGGCAGGGCAGCTCCTACGAGCAGTACTTC. Encoded protein: CASSLGQGSSYEQYF. Full variable domain (rest looked up from reference TRBV5-4 and TRBJ2-7): ETGVTQSPTHLIKTRGQQVTLRCSSQSGHNTVSWYQQALGQGPQFIFQYYREEENGRGNFPPRFSGLQFPNYSSELNVNALELDDSALYLCASSLGQGSSYEQYFGPGTRLTVT.

This chain links TRBV29-1 with TRBJ1-4; TRBD1 matches at 7 bases. The ends lost 6 bases at V and 6 bases at J; junction bases unmatched: 7. CDR3 length equals 13 residues. Germline-derived CDR1 and CDR2 are SQVTM and ANQGSEA. Written as DNA, the CDR3 is TGCAGCGTACTTCTACAGGGGTATGAAAAACTGTTTTTT. Translating gives CSVLLQGYEKLFF.

The rearrangement joins TRBV6-5 to TRBJ1-1; D is uncertain. This CDR3 comprises 11 residues. V was clipped by 7 bases and J by 9 bases, with 12 bases between them. Germline V lookup: CDR1 MNHEY, CDR2 SVGAGI. For the CDR3, the DNA is TGTGCCAGCAATTTAGGTAGCCAAGCTTTCTTT. Translating gives CASNLGSQAFF.

The chain is built from TRBV6-2 or TRBV6-3 and TRBJ1-2, with TRBD1 as a possible D gene (6 bases). Trimming shortened V by 6 bases and J by 5 bases, and 13 bases separated the two germline ends. Germline lookup yields CDR1 MNHEY and CDR2 SVGEGT. The CDR3 length is 13 residues. Written as DNA, the CDR3 is TGTGCCAGCAGCTCTGACAGGCTGTATGGCTACACCTTC. It specifies CASSSDRLYGYTF.

V and J are TRBV9 and TRBJ1-4; no definite D call. The CDR3 runs to 15 residues. V lost 3 bases and J 8 bases, leaving 17 bases between the germline ends. CDR1 and CDR2 from the germline V gene are SGDLS and YYNGEE. The CDR3 is CASSGEGRVDEKLFF. The CDR3 coding sequence is TGTGCCAGCAGCGGCGAGGGAAGGGTTGACGAAAAACTGTTTTTT. Based on the CDR3 plus reference TRBV9 and TRBJ1-4, the full variable domain is DSGVTQTPKHLITATGQRVTLRCSPRSGDLSVYWYQQSLDQGLQFLIQYYNGEERAKGNILERFSAQQFPDLHSELNLSSLELGDSALYFCASSGEGRVDEKLFFGSGTQLSVL.

This clone was observed a handful of times. J is TRBJ1-6 and V is TRBV10-1; TRBD1 aligns across 8 bases. V dropped 3 bases and J dropped 8; count of bases not matched to a gene: 18. CDR1 and CDR2 from the germline V gene are WNHNN and SYGVQD (reference sequence). This CDR3 region has 19 residues. CDR3 nucleotides: TGCGCCAGCAGTGAAGACACCGGGACAGGTAAAAGTCGCTATTCACCCCTCCACTTT. This translates into CASSEDTGTGKSRYSPLHF.

The rearrangement uses TRBV5-1 and TRBJ1-3, with TRBD1 matching 9 bases. The CDR3 totals 16 residues. Per germline, CDR1 SGHRS and CDR2 YFSETQ. V shed 0 bases, J shed 7 bases, and the junction held 8 bases outside the gene matches. As DNA, the CDR3 is TGCGCCAGCAGCTTGGTCGGGACAGGGTTTGGGAACACCATATATTTT. Its translation: CASSLVGTGFGNTIYF.